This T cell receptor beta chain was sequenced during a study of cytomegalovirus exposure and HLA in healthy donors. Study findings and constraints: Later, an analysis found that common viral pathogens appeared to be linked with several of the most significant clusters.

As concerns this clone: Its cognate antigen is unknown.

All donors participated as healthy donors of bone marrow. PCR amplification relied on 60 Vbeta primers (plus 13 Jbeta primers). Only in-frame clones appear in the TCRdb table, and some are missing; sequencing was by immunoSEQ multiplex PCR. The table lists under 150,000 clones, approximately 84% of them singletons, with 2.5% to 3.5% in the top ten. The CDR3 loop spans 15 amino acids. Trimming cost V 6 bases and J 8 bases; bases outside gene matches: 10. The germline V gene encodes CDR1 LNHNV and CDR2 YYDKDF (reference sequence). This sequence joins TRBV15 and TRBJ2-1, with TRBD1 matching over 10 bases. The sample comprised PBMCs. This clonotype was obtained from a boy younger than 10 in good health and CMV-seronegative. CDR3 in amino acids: CATSTDRGRLDEQFF. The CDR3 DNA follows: TGTGCCACCAGTACCGACAGGGGGCGCTTGGATGAGCAGTTCTTC.